This T cell receptor beta chain is from a study of blood T cell repertoires in COVID-19. Study overall: Acute-phase and convalescent COVID-19 samples originated in the United States, Italy and Spain. T cells, B-cell-depleted T cells, or PBMCs supplied cDNA or gDNA.

V was trimmed by 0 bases and J by 5 bases, leaving 16 bases between them. Germline loops: CDR1 SGHAT, CDR2 FQNNGV. The CDR3 runs 16 residues. Seattle's enrolled individuals joined amid active infection and were then monitored longitudinally. Source study methods: Reference gene primer amplification in the assay estimated nucleated cell counts. Here immunoSEQ multiplex PCR was the method, and the copy in TCRdb shows in-frame clones only, minus some. V and J calls plus clone size are reproduced from that table; the DNA served to infer D and trimming. The sample records some 150,000 clones, approximately 86% being singletons.

The clonotype was recovered from a man between 60 and 75 years old with COVID-19, enrolled during active disease. The J gene is TRBJ2-5, the V gene TRBV11-2, with D possibly being TRBD1 (5 bases). What was sequenced was peripheral blood. CDR3 DNA: TGTGCCAGCAGCTTAGATCCCCGGGCAGGGCAGGAGACCCAGTACTTC. Translated: CASSLDPRAGQETQYF.